This TCR beta chain was profiled in a study of blood T cell repertoires in COVID-19. This table comes from immunoSEQ multiplex PCR, and its TCRdb copy is limited to in-frame clones, with some not included. The table has roughly 67,000 clones, approximately 87% seen once. Trimming left V 6 bases short and J 3 bases short, with 17 bases between. The germline CDR1 and CDR2 sequences are KGHSH and LQKENI. CDR3 length: 15 residues. This clone showed up just once. Sequencing was performed on peripheral blood. The chain carries TRBV18 and TRBJ1-1; D perhaps matches TRBD1 (5 bases). This TCR derives from a man aged 45 to 65 with active COVID-19. CDR3 sequence: CASSPARGRDTEAFF. The CDR3 region has the DNA TGTGCCAGCTCCCCGGCGCGGGGCCGGGACACTGAAGCTTTCTTT.